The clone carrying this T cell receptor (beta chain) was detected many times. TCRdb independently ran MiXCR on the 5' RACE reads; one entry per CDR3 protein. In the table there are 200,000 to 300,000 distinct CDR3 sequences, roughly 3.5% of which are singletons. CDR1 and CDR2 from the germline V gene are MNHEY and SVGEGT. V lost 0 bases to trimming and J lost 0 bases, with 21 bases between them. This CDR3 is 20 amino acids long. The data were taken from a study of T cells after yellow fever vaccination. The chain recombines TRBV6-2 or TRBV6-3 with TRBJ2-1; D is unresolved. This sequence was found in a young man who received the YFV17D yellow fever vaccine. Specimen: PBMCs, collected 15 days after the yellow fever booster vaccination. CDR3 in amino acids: CASSYSAANTLLNSYNEQFF. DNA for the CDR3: TGTGCCAGCAGTTACTCGGCAGCAAATACCCTGTTAAACTCCTACAATGAGCAGTTCTTC.